The TCR beta chain described here comes from a study of cytomegalovirus exposure and HLA in healthy donors. The CDR3 is 16 residues long. V lost 5 bases, J lost 2 bases, and 5 bases stayed unmatched. Per germline, CDR1 MDHEN and CDR2 SYDVKM. General study points: An analysis done earlier found most TCR beta V segments productive about 87% or about 30% of the time. The authors excluded some V segments, including TRBV6-2 and TRBV6-3, as indistinguishable.

About this clone itself: As yet, its antigen is unknown.

13 Jbeta primers and 60 Vbeta primers were used for the PCR. Clones were read by immunoSEQ multiplex PCR, and TCRdb kept only the in-frame ones, dropping some. The sample records around 110,000 clones, around three quarters being singletons. The clonotype was recovered from a man in his thirties or forties in good health and CMV-seropositive. This sequence joins TRBV28 and TRBJ2-1, with 11 bases aligning to TRBD2. Sequenced: PBMCs. CDR3 residues: CASSRPGLAAYNEQFF. Here the CDR3 DNA reads TGTGCCAGCAGTCGCCCGGGACTAGCGGCCTACAATGAGCAGTTCTTC.